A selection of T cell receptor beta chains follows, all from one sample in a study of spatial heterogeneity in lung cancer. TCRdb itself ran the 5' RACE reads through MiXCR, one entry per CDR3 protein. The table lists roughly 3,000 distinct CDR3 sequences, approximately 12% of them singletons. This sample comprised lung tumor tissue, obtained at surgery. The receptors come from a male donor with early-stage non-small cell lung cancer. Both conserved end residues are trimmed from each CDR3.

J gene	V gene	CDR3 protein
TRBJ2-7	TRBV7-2	ASSLGLAGVEQY
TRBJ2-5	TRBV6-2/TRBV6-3	ASRNSVRRWQETQY
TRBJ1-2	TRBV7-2	ASSSGVLGYT
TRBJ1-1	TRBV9	ASSLGQNTEAF
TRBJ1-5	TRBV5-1	ASSPGSLGDQPQH
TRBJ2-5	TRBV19	ASSLGLLQETQY
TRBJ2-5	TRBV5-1	ASSSGLGLWETQY
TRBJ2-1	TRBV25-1	ASSLRVNNEQF
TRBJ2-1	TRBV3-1	ASSRGLAENEQF
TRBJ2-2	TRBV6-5	ASSRQGLAGELF
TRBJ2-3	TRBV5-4	ASSLRGGISDTQY
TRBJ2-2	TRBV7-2	ASSLARTAGELF
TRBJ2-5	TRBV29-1	SVEGSEGETQY
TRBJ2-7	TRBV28	ASRPPGLAGPGEQY
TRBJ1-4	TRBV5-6	ASSGTGTGEKLF
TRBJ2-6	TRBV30	AWSVPHTSGANVLT
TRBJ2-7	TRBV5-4	ASSFQGTYEQY
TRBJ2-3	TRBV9	ASSVGGYPGQADTQY
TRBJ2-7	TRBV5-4	ASAQTSGDSYEQY
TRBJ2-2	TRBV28	ASSLGQSRTGELF
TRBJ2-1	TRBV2	ASSGGVGPGEEQF
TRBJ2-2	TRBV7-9	ASSLRQGSGELF
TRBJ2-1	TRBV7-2	ASSRNQQGAGSYNEQF
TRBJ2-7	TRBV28	ASSSDREVRNEQY
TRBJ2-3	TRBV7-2	ASRRTSGRGGTDTQY
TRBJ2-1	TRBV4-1	ASSQGLSGSYNEQF
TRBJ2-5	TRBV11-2	ASSLTSGGQETQY
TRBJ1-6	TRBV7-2	ASSSRTQGPALH
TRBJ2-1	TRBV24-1	ATSGSTRPQF
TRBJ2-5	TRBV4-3	ASSLVSGIETQY
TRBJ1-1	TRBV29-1	SVEGERGEAF
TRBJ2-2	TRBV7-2	ASSGASTGELF
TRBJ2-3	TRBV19	ASSMGRVAADTQY
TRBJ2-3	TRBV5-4	ASSLERGFGGTDTQY
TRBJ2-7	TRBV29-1	SVLWTYPYEQY
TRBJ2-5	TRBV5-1	ASSLTSRIEETQY
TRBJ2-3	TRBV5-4	ASGSGGYTDTQY
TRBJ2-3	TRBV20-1	SATYPAGGRLDTQY
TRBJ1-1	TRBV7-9	ASSLAIKAF
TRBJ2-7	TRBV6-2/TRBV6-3	ASTKLPRVYEQY
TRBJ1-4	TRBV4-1	ASSQDIVNRVATNEKLF
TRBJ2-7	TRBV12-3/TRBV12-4	ASSFGEQY
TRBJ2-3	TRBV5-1	ASSFSGGAVADTQY
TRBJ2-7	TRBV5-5	ASSLLPSGEQY
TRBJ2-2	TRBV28	ASRKGLAGTGELF
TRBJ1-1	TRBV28	ASVPTHPNTEAF
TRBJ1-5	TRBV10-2	ASSESGYNQPQH
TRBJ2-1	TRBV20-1	SAPGQGTDEQF
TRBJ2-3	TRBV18	ASSPRGPPDTQY
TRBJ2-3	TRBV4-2	ASSQERGLAYGTQY
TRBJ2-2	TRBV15	ATSPPTGELF
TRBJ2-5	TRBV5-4	ASSLGLQETQY